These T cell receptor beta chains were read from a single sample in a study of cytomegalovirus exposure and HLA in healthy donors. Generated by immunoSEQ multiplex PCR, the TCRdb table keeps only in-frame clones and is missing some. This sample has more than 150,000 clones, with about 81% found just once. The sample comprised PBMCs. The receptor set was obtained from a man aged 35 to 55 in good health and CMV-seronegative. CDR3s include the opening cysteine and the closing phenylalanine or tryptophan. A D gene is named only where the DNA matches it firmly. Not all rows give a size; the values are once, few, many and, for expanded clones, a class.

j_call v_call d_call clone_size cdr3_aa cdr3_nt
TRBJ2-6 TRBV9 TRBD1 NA CASSPQGAEGANVLTF TGTGCCAGCAGCCCGCAGGGGGCCGAAGGGGCCAACGTCCTGACTTTC
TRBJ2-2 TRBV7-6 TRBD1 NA CASSLGQGRSGTGELFF TGTGCCAGCAGCTTGGGACAGGGTCGAAGTGGCACCGGGGAGCTGTTTTTT
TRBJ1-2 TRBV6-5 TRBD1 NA CASSYHSGQGNYGYTF TGTGCCAGCAGTTACCATTCCGGACAGGGTAACTATGGCTACACCTTC
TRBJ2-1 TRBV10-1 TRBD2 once CASSESGTSTYNEQFF TGCGCCAGCAGTGAGTCCGGGACTAGCACCTACAATGAGCAGTTCTTC
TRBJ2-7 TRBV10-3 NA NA CATSPRGNEQYF TGTGCCACCAGCCCACGGGGGAACGAGCAGTACTTC
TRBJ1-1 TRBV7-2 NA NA CASSFRGGDEAFF TGTGCCAGCAGCTTTAGGGGAGGGGATGAAGCTTTCTTT
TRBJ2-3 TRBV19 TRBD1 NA CASSISGTGGLSTDTQYF TGTGCCAGTAGTATATCCGGGACAGGGGGCCTAAGCACAGATACGCAGTATTTT
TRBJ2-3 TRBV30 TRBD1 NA CAWSVLVKGQAFSLADTQYF TGTGCCTGGAGTGTACTTGTCAAGGGACAGGCATTTTCCTTGGCAGATACGCAGTATTTT
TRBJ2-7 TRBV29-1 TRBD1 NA CSARTGEKYEQYF TGCAGCGCCAGGACAGGGGAAAAGTACGAGCAGTACTTC
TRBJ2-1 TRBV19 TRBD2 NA CASNPSGVNNEQFF TGTGCCAGTAATCCGAGCGGGGTTAACAATGAGCAGTTCTTC
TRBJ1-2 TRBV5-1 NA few CASGAADYGYTF TGCGCCAGCGGGGCTGCGGACTATGGCTACACCTTC
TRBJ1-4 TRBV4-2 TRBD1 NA CASSYGQAEGDEKLFF TGTGCCAGCAGCTATGGACAGGCGGAGGGGGATGAAAAACTGTTTTTT
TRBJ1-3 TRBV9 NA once CASSVGTGVGNTIYF TGTGCCAGCAGCGTAGGTACCGGGGTTGGAAACACCATATATTTT
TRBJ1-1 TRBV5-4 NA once CASSSGTNTEAFF TGTGCCAGCAGCTCAGGGACTAACACTGAAGCTTTCTTT
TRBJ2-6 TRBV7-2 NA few CASSLVGGSGANVLTF TGTGCCAGCAGCTTAGTGGGCGGGTCTGGGGCCAACGTCCTGACTTTC
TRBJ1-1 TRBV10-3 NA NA CAITSGADTEAFF TGTGCCATCACTTCAGGGGCGGACACTGAAGCTTTCTTT
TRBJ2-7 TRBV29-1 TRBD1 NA CSVGTGGMGEQYF TGCAGCGTTGGGACAGGGGGAATGGGCGAGCAGTACTTC
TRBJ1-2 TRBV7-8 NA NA CASSRSQVLYGYTF TGTGCCAGCAGCCGATCCCAGGTTCTCTATGGCTACACCTTC
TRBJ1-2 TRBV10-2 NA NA CASKVGVNYGYTF TGCGCCAGCAAAGTCGGAGTGAACTATGGCTACACCTTC
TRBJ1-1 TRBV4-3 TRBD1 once CASSLQGADTEAFF TGCGCCAGCAGCCTCCAGGGGGCGGACACTGAAGCTTTCTTT
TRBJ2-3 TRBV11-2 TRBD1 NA CASSLRDRGPDTQYF TGTGCCAGCAGCCTCCGGGACAGGGGTCCAGATACGCAGTATTTT
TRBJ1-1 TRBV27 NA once CASSSLQGAAFF TGTGCCAGCAGTTCCCTCCAGGGTGCAGCTTTCTTT
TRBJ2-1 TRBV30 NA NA CAWSSGLIGNEQFF TGTGCCTGGAGCTCTGGCTTGATCGGGAATGAGCAGTTCTTC
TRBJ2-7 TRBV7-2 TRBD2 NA CASTISPWATSGSGEQYF TGTGCCAGCACCATTAGCCCGTGGGCCACTAGCGGGAGTGGGGAGCAGTACTTC
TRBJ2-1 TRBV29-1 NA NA CSVEQGINEQFF TGCAGTGTAGAACAGGGTATCAATGAGCAGTTCTTC
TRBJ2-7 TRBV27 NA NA CASSYRSGGHSYEQYF TGTGCCAGCAGTTACCGATCCGGGGGGCACTCCTACGAGCAGTACTTC
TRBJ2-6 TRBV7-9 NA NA CASSSSNSGANVLTF TGTGCCAGCAGCTCGTCTAACTCTGGGGCCAACGTCCTGACTTTC
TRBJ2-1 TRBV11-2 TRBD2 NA CASSLSLAGVYEQFF TGTGCCAGCAGCTTAAGCCTAGCGGGAGTGTATGAGCAGTTCTTC
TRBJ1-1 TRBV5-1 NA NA CASSLATGGNTEAFF TGCGCCAGCAGCTTGGCCACGGGAGGGAACACTGAAGCTTTCTTT
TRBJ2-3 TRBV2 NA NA CASTSIRARTDTQYF TGTGCCAGCACCAGCATCCGAGCGAGGACAGATACGCAGTATTTT
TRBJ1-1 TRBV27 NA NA CASSPDRLNTEAFF TGTGCCAGCAGCCCGGACAGACTGAACACTGAAGCTTTCTTT
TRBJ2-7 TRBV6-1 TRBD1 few CASPDRDTYEQYF TGTGCCAGCCCAGACAGGGACACCTACGAGCAGTACTTC
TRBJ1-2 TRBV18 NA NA CASSPLSNLDYGYTF TGTGCCAGCTCACCACTTTCGAATTTAGACTATGGCTACACCTTC
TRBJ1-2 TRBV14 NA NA CASSQDKGGPPDGYTF TGTGCCAGCAGCCAAGATAAGGGGGGGCCACCTGATGGCTACACCTTC
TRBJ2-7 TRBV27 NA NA CASSLGGEQYF TGTGCCAGCAGTTTAGGAGGGGAGCAGTACTTC
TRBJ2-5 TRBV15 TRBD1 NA CATSRRQGIETQYF TGTGCCACCAGCAGGCGACAGGGAATTGAGACCCAGTACTTC
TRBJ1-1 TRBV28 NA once CASSFKVRALNTEAFF TGTGCCAGCAGTTTTAAAGTGAGGGCCCTGAACACTGAAGCTTTCTTT
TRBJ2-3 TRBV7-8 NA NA CASSPQRRGLTSTDTQYF TGTGCCAGCAGCCCCCAGCGGCGGGGCTTAACTAGCACAGATACGCAGTATTTT
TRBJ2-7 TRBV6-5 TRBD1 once CASSPSDRGSYEQYF TGTGCCAGCAGTCCAAGCGACAGGGGAAGCTACGAGCAGTACTTC